This is a list of T cell receptor beta chains from one sample in a study of cytomegalovirus exposure and HLA in healthy donors. Data came from immunoSEQ multiplex PCR; TCRdb stores just in-frame clones and leaves some out. The sample yields about 95,000 clones, about 78% seen once. The specimen sequenced was PBMCs. Receptors originate from a woman aged 40 to 55 in good health and CMV-seropositive. The CDR3 runs from the conserved cysteine through the conserved F or W. The D gene is left open where the match is weak. Size tells how often a clone was seen (once, few, many) or the class of an expanded clone, and some rows leave it out.

CASSFKSSGNTIYF	TGTGCCAGCAGCTTCAAGAGCTCTGGAAACACCATATATTTT	.	TRBV13	TRBJ1-3	.
CASSPPKTGVIYEQYF	TGTGCCAGCAGTCCCCCCAAGACAGGGGTAATCTACGAGCAGTACTTC	TRBD1	TRBV28	TRBJ2-7	once
CASSPTVGQGRSYEQYF	TGTGCCAGCAGCCCCACCGTCGGACAGGGGAGATCCTACGAGCAGTACTTC	TRBD1	TRBV11-2	TRBJ2-7	.
CAWRTGHLGTDTQYF	TGTGCCTGGAGGACGGGACATCTCGGCACAGATACGCAGTATTTT	.	TRBV30	TRBJ2-3	.
CASSRIQGSYEQYF	TGTGCCAGCAGTCGTATACAGGGTTCCTACGAGCAGTACTTC	.	TRBV6-5	TRBJ2-7	.
CASSVQGGTEAFF	TGTGCCAGCAGCGTACAGGGGGGCACTGAAGCTTTCTTT	TRBD1	TRBV5-8	TRBJ1-1	few
CASSLATGGLSEQFF	TGCGCCAGCAGCTTGGCGACAGGGGGTTTGAGTGAGCAGTTCTTC	TRBD1	TRBV5-1	TRBJ2-1	.
CASSSVVQETQYF	TGCGCCAGCTCGTCGGTAGTCCAAGAGACCCAGTACTTC	.	TRBV5-1	TRBJ2-5	.
CASSLTTPSYEQYF	TGCGCCAGCAGCTTGACTACCCCCTCCTACGAGCAGTACTTC	.	TRBV5-1	TRBJ2-7	.
CASGRGTGFEKLFF	TGTGCCAGCGGACGGGGGACAGGGTTCGAAAAACTGTTTTTT	TRBD1	TRBV28	TRBJ1-4	once
CASRVSGTRHNEQFF	TGTGCCAGCAGGGTTAGCGGGACTCGCCACAATGAGCAGTTCTTC	TRBD2	TRBV27	TRBJ2-1	.
CASSPNRDTQYF	TGTGCCAGCAGCCCAAACAGGGATACGCAGTATTTT	.	TRBV11-2	TRBJ2-3	.
CASSPLREGRYTQYF	TGTGCCAGCAGTCCTCTCCGGGAGGGCCGATATACGCAGTATTTT	TRBD2	TRBV28	TRBJ2-3	.
CASRGTGEKAEQYF	TGTGCCAGCAGGGGGACAGGGGAGAAAGCCGAGCAGTACTTC	TRBD1	TRBV6-5	TRBJ2-7	.
CASKRRDSGQETQYF	TGTGCCAGCAAAAGAAGGGACAGTGGGCAAGAGACCCAGTACTTC	TRBD1	TRBV7-9	TRBJ2-5	.
CASRVGTDLWGYTF	TGTGCCAGCAGGGTTGGGACAGACCTATGGGGCTACACCTTC	TRBD1	TRBV2	TRBJ1-2	.
CASSPLATSTDTQYF	TGCGCCAGCAGCCCTCTAGCGACAAGCACAGATACGCAGTATTTT	.	TRBV5-1	TRBJ2-3	.
CASRGALGEKLFF	TGTGCCAGTCGCGGGGCTCTTGGTGAAAAACTGTTTTTT	.	TRBV19	TRBJ1-4	.
CASSLVTQDTQYF	TGTGCTAGCAGCTTAGTGACTCAAGATACGCAGTATTTT	.	TRBV7-7	TRBJ2-3	.
CASSIGKGINEKLFF	TGTGCCAGTAGTATAGGAAAGGGGATTAATGAAAAACTGTTTTTT	.	TRBV19	TRBJ1-4	few
CASSFGVGEQYF	TGTGCCAGCAGCTTCGGGGTGGGCGAGCAGTACTTC	.	TRBV7-2	TRBJ2-7	.
CAISQGQGSYEQYF	TGTGCCATCAGCCAGGGACAGGGGTCCTACGAGCAGTACTTC	TRBD1	TRBV10-3	TRBJ2-7	.
CASSGYGQGVTEAFF	TGTGCCAGCAGTGGGTACGGACAGGGGGTCACTGAAGCTTTCTTT	TRBD1	TRBV25-1	TRBJ1-1	.
CASSGTGGNTEAFF	TGTGCCAGCAGTGGGACAGGAGGGAACACTGAAGCTTTCTTT	TRBD1	TRBV28	TRBJ1-1	.
CASSLGLGQGSYEQYF	TGCGCCAGCAGCTTGGGGTTGGGACAGGGTAGCTACGAGCAGTACTTC	TRBD1	TRBV5-1	TRBJ2-7	.
CASSEYRLVGEKLFF	TGTGCCAGCAGTGAATACCGGTTAGTGGGCGAAAAACTGTTTTTT	.	TRBV6-1	TRBJ1-4	.
CASSYGSGRSYEQYF	TGTGCCAGCAGTTATGGAAGCGGGAGGTCCTACGAGCAGTACTTC	TRBD2	TRBV6-6	TRBJ2-7	.
CASSRQNYEQYF	TGTGCCAGCAGCCGACAGAACTACGAGCAGTACTTC	.	TRBV11-2	TRBJ2-7	once
CASRPGTSVTYEQYF	TGTGCCAGCAGGCCCGGGACTAGCGTCACCTACGAGCAGTACTTC	TRBD2	TRBV5-4	TRBJ2-7	.
CASSEGQGASEAFF	TGTGCCAGCAGTGAAGGTCAGGGGGCCTCTGAAGCTTTCTTT	TRBD1	TRBV6-1	TRBJ1-1	.
CTSTPGDRSYEQYF	TGTACCAGCACCCCGGGGGACAGATCCTACGAGCAGTACTTC	.	TRBV7-9	TRBJ2-7	.
CASSQDPRGGELFF	TGCGCCAGCAGCCAAGACCCTCGCGGAGGGGAGCTGTTTTTT	.	TRBV4-1	TRBJ2-2	.
CASSVGLAASTQETQYF	TGTGCCAGCAGTGTCGGACTAGCGGCTAGCACCCAAGAGACCCAGTACTTC	TRBD2	TRBV6-1	TRBJ2-5	.
CSVEDGQPYGYTF	TGCAGCGTTGAAGATGGACAGCCCTATGGCTACACCTTC	.	TRBV29-1	TRBJ1-2	.
CASSSPGLEYEQYF	TGTGCCAGCAGCTCGCCGGGACTAGAATACGAGCAGTACTTC	TRBD2	TRBV7-9	TRBJ2-7	.
CASDRSYEQYF	TGTGCCAGCGACAGATCCTACGAGCAGTACTTC	.	TRBV2	TRBJ2-7	.
CASADPGVIETQYF	TGTGCCAGCGCCGACCCGGGAGTGATCGAGACCCAGTACTTC	.	TRBV7-9	TRBJ2-5	.
CASSLRTSGDEQFF	TGCGCCAGCAGCCTAAGGACTAGCGGCGATGAGCAGTTCTTC	TRBD2	TRBV5-1	TRBJ2-1	.
CASSPSDKYNEQFF	TGTGCCAGCAGCCCGTCAGACAAATACAATGAGCAGTTCTTC	.	TRBV7-3	TRBJ2-1	few
CASKDQGETQYF	TGCGCCAGCAAGGACCAGGGGGAGACCCAGTACTTC	.	TRBV5-1	TRBJ2-5	.
CASSQRDRDAGELFF	TGTGCCAGCAGCCAACGGGACAGGGACGCCGGGGAGCTGTTTTTT	TRBD1	TRBV7-9	TRBJ2-2	few
CASSESSSAEAFF	TGTGCCAGCAGTGAGTCGAGCAGCGCTGAAGCTTTCTTT	.	TRBV6-4	TRBJ1-1	.
CASSLRGREAYEQYF	TGTGCCAGCAGCTTGAGGGGGCGGGAGGCCTACGAGCAGTACTTC	.	TRBV5-4	TRBJ2-7	.
CATSRDPGDGVGEAFF	TGTGCCACCAGCAGAGATCCGGGGGACGGGGTCGGTGAAGCTTTCTTT	.	TRBV15	TRBJ1-1	few
CASSLDGGDTDTQYF	TGCGCCAGCAGCTTGGATGGGGGGGACACAGATACGCAGTATTTT	TRBD2	TRBV5-1	TRBJ2-3	.
CATSSRTGINEQFF	TGTGCCACCAGCAGCCGGACAGGTATCAATGAGCAGTTCTTC	TRBD1	TRBV15	TRBJ2-1	.
CASSEAFRQFTYNEQFF	TGTGCCAGCAGTGAAGCATTCAGACAGTTCACCTACAATGAGCAGTTCTTC	.	TRBV2	TRBJ2-1	.
CASRETNQGAGELFF	TGCGCCAGCAGAGAAACAAATCAGGGCGCCGGGGAGCTGTTTTTT	.	TRBV5-1	TRBJ2-2	.
CASSVVSGYGEKLFF	TGTGCCAGCAGCGTAGTATCAGGGTATGGGGAAAAACTGTTTTTT	.	TRBV9	TRBJ1-4	.
CASSQGRWTGGQETQYF	TGTGCCAGCAGCCAAGGACGTTGGACAGGGGGACAGGAGACCCAGTACTTC	TRBD1	TRBV14	TRBJ2-5	.
CASRKAGGGYEQYF	TGCGCCAGCAGGAAGGCAGGGGGCGGGTACGAGCAGTACTTC	TRBD1	TRBV5-1	TRBJ2-7	.
CAWRELGNTIYF	TGTGCCTGGAGGGAGCTCGGAAACACCATATATTTT	.	TRBV30	TRBJ1-3	.
CASSQLAAADTQYF	TGTGCCAGCAGTCAACTAGCGGCGGCAGATACGCAGTATTTT	TRBD2	TRBV27	TRBJ2-3	.